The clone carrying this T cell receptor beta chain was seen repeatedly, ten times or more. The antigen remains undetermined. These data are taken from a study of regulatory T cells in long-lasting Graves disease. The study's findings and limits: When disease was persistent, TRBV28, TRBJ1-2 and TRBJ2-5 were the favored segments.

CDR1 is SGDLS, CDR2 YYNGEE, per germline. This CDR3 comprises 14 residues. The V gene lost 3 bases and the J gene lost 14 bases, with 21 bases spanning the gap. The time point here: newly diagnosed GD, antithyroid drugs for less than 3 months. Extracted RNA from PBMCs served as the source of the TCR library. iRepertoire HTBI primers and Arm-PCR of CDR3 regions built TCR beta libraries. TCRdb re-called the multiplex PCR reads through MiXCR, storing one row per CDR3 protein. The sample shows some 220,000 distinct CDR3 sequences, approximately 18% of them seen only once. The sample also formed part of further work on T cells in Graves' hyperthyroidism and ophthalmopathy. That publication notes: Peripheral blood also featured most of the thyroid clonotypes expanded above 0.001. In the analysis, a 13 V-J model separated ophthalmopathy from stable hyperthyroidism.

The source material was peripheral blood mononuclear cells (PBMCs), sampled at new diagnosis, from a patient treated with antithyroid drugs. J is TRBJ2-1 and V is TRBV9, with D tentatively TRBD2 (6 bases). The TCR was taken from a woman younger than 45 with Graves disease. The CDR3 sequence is CASSATPGREPEFF. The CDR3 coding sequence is TGTGCCAGCAGCGCCACACCGGGTCGGGAGCCGGAGTTCTTC. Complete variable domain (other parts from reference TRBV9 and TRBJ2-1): DSGVTQTPKHLITATGQRVTLRCSPRSGDLSVYWYQQSLDQGLQFLIQYYNGEERAKGNILERFSAQQFPDLHSELNLSSLELGDSALYFCASSATPGREPEFFGPGTRLTVL.